This note documents a single TCR beta chain sequence. These data are taken from a study of T cell changes during pregnancy in multiple sclerosis. Sequenced by immunoSEQ multiplex PCR; TCRdb stores in-frame clones only, minus some. This table has about 71,000 clones, roughly 90% appearing once. V lost 3 bases to trimming and J lost 6 bases, with 10 bases between them. The CDR3 contains 13 residues. Germline assignment: CDR1 KGHSH and CDR2 LQKENI. The sample here was CD8+ T cells from peripheral blood mononuclear cells, taken before pregnancy. V gene TRBV18 combines with J gene TRBJ2-3; a possible D gene is TRBD1 (5 bases). The source of this sequence is a female donor with multiple sclerosis, enrolled in a pregnancy study. The CDR3 loop is CASSPKGADTQYF. CDR3 sequence (DNA): TGTGCCAGCTCACCGAAAGGGGCGGATACGCAGTATTTT. Filled out from reference TRBV18 and TRBJ2-3, the complete variable domain reads NAGVMQNPRHLVRRRGQEARLRCSPMKGHSHVYWYRQLPEEGLKFMVYLQKENIIDESGMPKERFSAEFPKEGPSILRIQQVVRGDSAAYFCASSPKGADTQYFGPGTRLTVL.